The present entry profiles one T cell receptor beta chain with its context. This specimen belongs to a study of CD8 T cells in Susac syndrome. The V gene lost 4 bases and the J gene lost 5 bases, with 16 bases spanning the gap. Germline CDR1 SGHNT, CDR2 YYREEE (reference sequence). The CDR3 runs to 14 residues. The RNA input was about 0.5 to 1 ug, and it was reverse transcribed with random hexamers. Across 54 Vbeta and 13 Jbeta, TCR beta CDR3 was amplified with immunoSEQ multiplex PCR. Each CDR3 protein is one row after TCRdb ran MiXCR on the immunoSEQ multiplex PCR reads. The table lists 250,000 to 350,000 distinct CDR3 sequences, more than 75% of them singletons.

This clonotype originated in a human donor with multiple sclerosis. V and J are TRBV5-4 and TRBJ2-7; possible D gene TRBD2, 5 bases. Material for sequencing was CD8+ T cells from PBMCs. The CDR3 nucleotides are TGTGCCAGCAGCCTCACCGGACTTTCAGACGAGCAGTACTTC. Protein: CASSLTGLSDEQYF.